The TCR beta chain under discussion was sequenced for a study of cytomegalovirus exposure and HLA in healthy donors. Study context: The roughly 120 million unique TCR beta sequences, from roughly 170 million T cells, were found by an earlier analysis. Early released data comprised approximately 85 million unique TCRs from HLA-typed donors.

To note about this clone: Its target is not known.

CDR1 is SGHAT, CDR2 FQNNGV, per germline. Germline trimming cut 4 bases from V and 5 bases from J; bases unmatched to any gene: 4. The CDR3 spans 14 residues. Whole-study results and caveats: Roughly even sequencing depth across donors was the assumption behind the presence/absence analyses. In an earlier analysis, about 87% or about 30%: the productive usage of most TCR beta V segments.

Use of 60 Vbeta and 13 Jbeta primers characterized the PCR. Generated by immunoSEQ multiplex PCR, the TCRdb table keeps only in-frame clones and is missing some. The sample holds 190,000 or so clones, roughly 87% seen once. The chain links TRBV11-2 to TRBJ2-7, with 11 nucleotides matching TRBD2. This clonotype was obtained from a man in his forties or fifties in good health and CMV-seronegative. The sequenced sample was PBMCs. The CDR3 loop is CASSSTSGMNEQYF. In DNA, the CDR3 is TGTGCCAGCAGCTCGACTAGCGGGATGAACGAGCAGTACTTC. The full variable domain, with the rest looked up from reference TRBV11-2 and TRBJ2-7, is EAGVAQSPRYKIIEKRQSVAFWCNPISGHATLYWYQQILGQGPKLLIQFQNNGVVDDSQLPKDRFSAERLKGVDSTLKIQPAKLEDSAVYLCASSSTSGMNEQYFGPGTRLTVT.